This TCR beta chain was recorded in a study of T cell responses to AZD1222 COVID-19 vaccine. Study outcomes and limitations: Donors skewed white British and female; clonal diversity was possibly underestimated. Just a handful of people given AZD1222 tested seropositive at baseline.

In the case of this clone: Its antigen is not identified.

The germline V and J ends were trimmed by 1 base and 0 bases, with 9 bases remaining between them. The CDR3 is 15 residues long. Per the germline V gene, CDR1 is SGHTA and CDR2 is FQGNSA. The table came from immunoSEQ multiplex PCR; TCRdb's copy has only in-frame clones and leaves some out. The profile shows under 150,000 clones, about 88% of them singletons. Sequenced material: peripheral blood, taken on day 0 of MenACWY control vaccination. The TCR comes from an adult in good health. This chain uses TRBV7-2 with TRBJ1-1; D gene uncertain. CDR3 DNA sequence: TGTGCCAGCAGCTTAGTTGCAGGTATGAACACTGAAGCTTTCTTT. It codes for CASSLVAGMNTEAFF.